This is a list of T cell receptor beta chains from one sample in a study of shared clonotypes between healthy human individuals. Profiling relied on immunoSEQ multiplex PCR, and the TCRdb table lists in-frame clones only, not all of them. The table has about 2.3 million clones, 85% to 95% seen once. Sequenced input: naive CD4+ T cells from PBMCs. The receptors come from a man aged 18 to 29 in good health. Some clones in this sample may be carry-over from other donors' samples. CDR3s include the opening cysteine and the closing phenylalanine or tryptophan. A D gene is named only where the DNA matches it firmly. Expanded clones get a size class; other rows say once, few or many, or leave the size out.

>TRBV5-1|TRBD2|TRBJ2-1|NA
CASSFEGGRGEQFF
TGCGCCAGCAGCTTTGAGGGAGGGCGGGGTGAGCAGTTCTTC
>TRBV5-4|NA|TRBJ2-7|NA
CASSSVGQGIYEQYF
TGTGCCAGCAGCTCGGTGGGGCAGGGGATCTACGAGCAGTACTTC
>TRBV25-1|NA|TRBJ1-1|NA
CASSEYTGRMTEAFF
TGTGCCAGCAGTGAATATACCGGGCGCATGACTGAAGCTTTCTTT
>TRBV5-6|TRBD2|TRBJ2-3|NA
CASSLATSGSPDTQYF
TGTGCCAGCAGCCTAGCAACTAGCGGGAGTCCAGATACGCAGTATTTT
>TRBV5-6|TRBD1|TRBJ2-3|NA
CASSYRGPDTQYF
TGTGCCAGCAGCTACAGGGGGCCAGATACGCAGTATTTT
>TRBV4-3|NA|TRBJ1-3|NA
CASSQDWSAASGNTIYF
TGCGCCAGCAGCCAAGATTGGTCAGCTGCCTCTGGAAACACCATATATTTT
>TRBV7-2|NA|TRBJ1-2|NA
CASSLPPGHNYGYTF
TGTGCCAGCAGCTTACCCCCGGGACACAACTATGGCTACACCTTC
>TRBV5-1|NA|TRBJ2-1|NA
CASSLVGGSYNEQFF
TGCGCCAGCAGCTTGGTAGGGGGCTCCTACAATGAGCAGTTCTTC
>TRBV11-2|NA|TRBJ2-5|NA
CASSHDQETQYF
TGTGCCAGCAGCCACGATCAAGAGACCCAGTACTTC
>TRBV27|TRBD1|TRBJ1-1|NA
CASSLTGGKPNTEAFF
TGTGCCAGCAGTTTGACAGGGGGGAAGCCGAACACTGAAGCTTTCTTT
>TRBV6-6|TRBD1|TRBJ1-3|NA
CASRTGGSGNTIYF
TGTGCCAGCAGGACAGGGGGAAGTGGAAACACCATATATTTT
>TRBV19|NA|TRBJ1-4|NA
CASSEPRRGNEKLFF
TGTGCCAGTAGTGAGCCCCGAAGGGGGAATGAAAAACTGTTTTTT
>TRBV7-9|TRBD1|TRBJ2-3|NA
CASSLQGAHTDTQYF
TGTGCCAGCAGCCTACAGGGGGCGCACACAGATACGCAGTATTTT
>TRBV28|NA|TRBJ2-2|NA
CASSFGRANTGELFF
TGTGCCAGCAGTTTTGGCAGGGCGAACACCGGGGAGCTGTTTTTT
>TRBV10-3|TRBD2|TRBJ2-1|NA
CAISGLAGDNEQFF
TGTGCCATCAGTGGACTAGCGGGGGACAATGAGCAGTTCTTC
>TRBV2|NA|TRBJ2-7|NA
CASSWPGSKYEQYF
TGTGCCAGCAGTTGGCCAGGGTCAAAGTACGAGCAGTACTTC
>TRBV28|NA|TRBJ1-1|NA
CASSLLVGTGAFF
TGTGCCAGCAGTTTATTAGTTGGGACGGGGGCTTTCTTT
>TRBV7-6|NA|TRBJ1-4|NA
CASTRRPRATNEKLFF
TGTGCCAGCACCCGTAGGCCGCGAGCAACTAATGAAAAACTGTTTTTT
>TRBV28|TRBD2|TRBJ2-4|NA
CASLGTSGSRSKNIQYF
TGTGCCAGCTTAGGGACTAGCGGGAGCAGGTCCAAAAACATTCAGTACTTC
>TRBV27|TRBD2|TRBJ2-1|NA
CASSRSGGTYNEQFF
TGTGCCAGCAGCCGTAGCGGGGGGACCTACAATGAGCAGTTCTTC
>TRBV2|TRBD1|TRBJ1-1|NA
CASRLGQGGEAFF
TGTGCCAGCAGACTTGGACAGGGCGGCGAAGCTTTCTTT
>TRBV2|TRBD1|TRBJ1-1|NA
CASNWGDRDVNTEAFF
TGTGCCAGCAATTGGGGGGACAGGGATGTGAACACTGAAGCTTTCTTT
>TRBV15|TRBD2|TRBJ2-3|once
CATSRDPGTSGRVYTQYF
TGTGCCACCAGCAGAGATCCCGGGACTAGCGGGAGAGTATATACGCAGTATTTT
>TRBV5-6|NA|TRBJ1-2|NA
CASSFYLSGYTF
TGTGCCAGCAGCTTCTACCTATCGGGCTACACCTTC
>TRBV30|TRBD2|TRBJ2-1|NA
CAWTVIAGAYNEQFF
TGTGCCTGGACCGTTATAGCGGGAGCCTACAATGAGCAGTTCTTC
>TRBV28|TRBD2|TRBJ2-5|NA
CASSSSASGSRETQYF
TGTGCCAGCAGTTCCTCAGCTAGCGGGAGTCGAGAGACCCAGTACTTC
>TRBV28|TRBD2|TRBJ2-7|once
CASSPSGGREGVEQYF
TGTGCCAGCAGTCCCTCGGGAGGGCGGGAAGGGGTCGAGCAGTACTTC
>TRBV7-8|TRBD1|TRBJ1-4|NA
CASSDNRGPNEKLFF
TGTGCCAGCAGCGATAACAGGGGACCTAATGAAAAACTGTTTTTT
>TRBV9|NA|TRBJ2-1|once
CASSVSAASYNEQFF
TGTGCCAGCAGCGTATCGGCGGCCTCCTACAATGAGCAGTTCTTC
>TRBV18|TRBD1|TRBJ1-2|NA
CASSPQGQALTGGYTF
TGTGCCAGCTCACCGCAGGGACAGGCCCTAACGGGAGGCTACACCTTC
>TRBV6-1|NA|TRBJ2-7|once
CASIGLVIYEQYF
TGTGCCAGCATAGGGCTAGTTATCTACGAGCAGTACTTC
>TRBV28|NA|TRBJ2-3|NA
CASSKSFKSSLSQDTQYF
TGTGCCAGCAGCAAATCCTTTAAATCATCATTAAGTCAAGATACGCAGTATTTT
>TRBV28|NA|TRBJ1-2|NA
CASGVRRGSTGYGYTF
TGTGCCAGCGGAGTTCGTAGGGGCTCCACAGGGTATGGCTACACCTTC
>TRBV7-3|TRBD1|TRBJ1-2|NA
CASSALGGQGASGYTF
TGTGCCAGCAGCGCCCTAGGCGGACAGGGGGCGTCCGGCTACACCTTC
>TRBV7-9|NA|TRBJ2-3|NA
CASSFAAESTDTQYF
TGTGCCAGCAGCTTTGCGGCGGAAAGCACAGATACGCAGTATTTT
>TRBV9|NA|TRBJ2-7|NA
CASSGDPGFEQYF
TGTGCCAGCAGCGGAGATCCGGGTTTCGAGCAGTACTTC
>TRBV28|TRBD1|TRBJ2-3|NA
CASSPQTGFNTDTQYF
TGTGCCAGCAGTCCCCAGACAGGGTTTAACACAGATACGCAGTATTTT
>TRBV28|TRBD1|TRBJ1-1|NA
CASSRDRRLTEAFF
TGTGCCAGCAGTAGGGACAGGCGACTCACTGAAGCTTTCTTT
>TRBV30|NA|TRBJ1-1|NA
CAWSVRESTEAFF
TGTGCCTGGAGTGTACGGGAGAGCACTGAAGCTTTCTTT
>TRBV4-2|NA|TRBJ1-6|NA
CASSQSPLDRLHF
TGTGCCAGCAGCCAATCGCCTCTGGACAGACTCCACTTT
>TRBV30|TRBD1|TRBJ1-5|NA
CAWGTGDRPQHF
TGTGCCTGGGGGACAGGGGATCGGCCCCAGCATTTT
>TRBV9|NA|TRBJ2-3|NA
CASSVDSQSGVEGRYTDTQYF
TGTGCCAGCAGCGTCGACTCCCAATCGGGAGTTGAGGGTCGCTACACAGATACGCAGTATTTT
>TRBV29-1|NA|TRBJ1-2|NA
CSVDRVYGYTF
TGCAGCGTTGACAGAGTCTATGGCTACACCTTC
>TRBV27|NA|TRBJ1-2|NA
CASSLRRANYGYTF
TGTGCCAGCAGTTTACGGCGAGCTAACTATGGCTACACCTTC
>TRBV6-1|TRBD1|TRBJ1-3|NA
CASSGDRGRNTIYF
TGTGCCAGCAGTGGCGACAGGGGGAGAAACACCATATATTTT
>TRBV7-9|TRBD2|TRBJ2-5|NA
CASSLPGGSARETQYF
TGTGCCAGCAGCCTCCCCGGGGGGTCAGCGCGCGAGACCCAGTACTTC
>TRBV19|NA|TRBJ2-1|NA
CASSGDEQFF
TGTGCCAGTAGTGGGGATGAGCAGTTCTTC
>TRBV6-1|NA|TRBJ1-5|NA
CASSPLDRQPQHF
TGTGCCAGCAGTCCACTCGACCGTCAGCCCCAGCATTTT